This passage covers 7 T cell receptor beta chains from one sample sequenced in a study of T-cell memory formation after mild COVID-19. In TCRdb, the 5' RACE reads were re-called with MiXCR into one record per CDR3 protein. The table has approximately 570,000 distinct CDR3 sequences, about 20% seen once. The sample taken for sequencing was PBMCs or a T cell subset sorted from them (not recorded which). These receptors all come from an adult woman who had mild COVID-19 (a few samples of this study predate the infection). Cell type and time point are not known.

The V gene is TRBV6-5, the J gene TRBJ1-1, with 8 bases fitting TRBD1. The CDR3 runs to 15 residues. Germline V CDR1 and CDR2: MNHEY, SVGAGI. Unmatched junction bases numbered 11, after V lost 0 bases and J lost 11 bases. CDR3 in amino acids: CASSYSGTQGVGAFF. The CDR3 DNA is TGTGCCAGCAGTTACTCGGGAACACAGGGGGTTGGGGCTTTCTTT.

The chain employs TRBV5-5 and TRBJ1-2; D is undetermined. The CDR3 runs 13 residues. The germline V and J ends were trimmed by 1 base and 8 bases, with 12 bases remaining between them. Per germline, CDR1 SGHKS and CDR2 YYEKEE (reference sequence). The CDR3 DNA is TGTGCCAGCAGCTTGTCTTCGGGGAGCGGCTACACCTTC. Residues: CASSLSSGSGYTF.

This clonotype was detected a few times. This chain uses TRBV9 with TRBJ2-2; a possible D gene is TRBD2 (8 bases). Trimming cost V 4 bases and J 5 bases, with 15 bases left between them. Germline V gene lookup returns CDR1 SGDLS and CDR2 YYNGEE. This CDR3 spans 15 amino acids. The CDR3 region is CASSPREGATGELFF. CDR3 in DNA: TGTGCCAGCAGCCCTCGGGAGGGGGCGACCGGGGAGCTGTTTTTT.

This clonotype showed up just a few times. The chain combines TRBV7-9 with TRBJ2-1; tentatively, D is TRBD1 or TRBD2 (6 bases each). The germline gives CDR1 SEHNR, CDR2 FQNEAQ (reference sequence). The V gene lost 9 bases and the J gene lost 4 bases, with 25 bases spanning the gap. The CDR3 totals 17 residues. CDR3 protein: CASFQPSGALPYNEQFF. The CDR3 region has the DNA TGTGCCAGTTTCCAACCCTCGGGGGCCCTACCTTACAATGAGCAGTTCTTC.

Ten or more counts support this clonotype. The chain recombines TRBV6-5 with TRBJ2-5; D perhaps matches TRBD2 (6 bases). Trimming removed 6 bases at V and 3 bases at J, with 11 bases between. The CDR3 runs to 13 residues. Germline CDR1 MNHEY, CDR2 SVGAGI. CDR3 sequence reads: CASREGSEETQYF. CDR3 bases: TGTGCCAGCAGGGAGGGGTCCGAAGAGACCCAGTACTTC.

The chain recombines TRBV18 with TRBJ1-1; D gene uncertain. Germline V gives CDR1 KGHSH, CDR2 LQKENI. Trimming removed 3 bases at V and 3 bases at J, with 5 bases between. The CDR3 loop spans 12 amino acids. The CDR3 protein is CASSPDHTEAFF. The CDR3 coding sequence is TGTGCCAGCTCACCGGATCACACTGAAGCTTTCTTT.

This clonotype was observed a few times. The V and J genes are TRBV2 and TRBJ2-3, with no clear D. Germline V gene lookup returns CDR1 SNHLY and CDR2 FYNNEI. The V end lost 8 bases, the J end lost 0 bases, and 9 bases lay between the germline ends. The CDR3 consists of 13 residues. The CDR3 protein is CASLQASTDTQYF. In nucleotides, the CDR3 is TGTGCCAGCCTCCAGGCTAGCACAGATACGCAGTATTTT.